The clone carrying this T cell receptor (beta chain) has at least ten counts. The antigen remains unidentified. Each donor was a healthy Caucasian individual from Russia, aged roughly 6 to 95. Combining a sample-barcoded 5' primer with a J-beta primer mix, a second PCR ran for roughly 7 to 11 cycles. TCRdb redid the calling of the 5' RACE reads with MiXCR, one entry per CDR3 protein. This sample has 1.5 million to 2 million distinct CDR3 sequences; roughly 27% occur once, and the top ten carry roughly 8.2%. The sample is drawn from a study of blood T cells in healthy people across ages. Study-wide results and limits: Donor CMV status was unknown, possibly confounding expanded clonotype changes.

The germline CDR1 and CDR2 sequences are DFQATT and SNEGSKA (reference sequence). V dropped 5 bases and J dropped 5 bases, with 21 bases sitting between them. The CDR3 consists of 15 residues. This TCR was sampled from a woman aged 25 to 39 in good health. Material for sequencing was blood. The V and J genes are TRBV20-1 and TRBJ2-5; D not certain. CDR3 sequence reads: CSAPWSSNLEETQYF. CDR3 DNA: TGCAGTGCTCCCTGGTCCTCGAATCTAGAGGAGACCCAGTACTTC.